Each of the 23 T cell receptor beta chains below was sequenced from the same sample in a study of monozygotic twins with inflammatory bowel disease. TCRdb reworked the 5' RACE reads into one entry per CDR3 protein, no DNA. The repertoire table contains hundreds of thousands of distinct CDR3 sequences. Sequencing was performed on blood. The receptors shown here come from a human donor with ulcerative colitis or Crohn's disease, or a healthy co-twin of an affected twin (not recorded which).

The V and J genes are TRBV15 and TRBJ1-5; checking the TCRdb D call of TRBD1 is not possible without DNA. CDR1 is LNHNV, CDR2 YYDKDF, per germline (reference sequence). CDR3 length: 16 amino acids. CDR3 in amino acids: CATSRVPRGDNQPQHF.

The chain recombines TRBV7-9 with TRBJ2-2. The CDR3 length is 13 residues. Per the germline V gene, CDR1 is SEHNR and CDR2 is FQNEAQ (reference sequence). This chain's CDR3 is CASTERATGELFF.

The chain is built from TRBV5-1 and TRBJ2-5. The CDR3 consists of 13 residues. Germline CDR1 is SGHRS and CDR2 is YFSETQ. CDR3 protein: CASSLESRETQYF.

The V gene is TRBV9, the J gene TRBJ1-1. Germline V gives CDR1 SGDLS, CDR2 YYNGEE. CDR3 size: 14 residues. This chain's CDR3 is CASSTGWENTEAFF.

This rearrangement joins TRBV29-1 to TRBJ1-2. Germline V CDR1 and CDR2: SQVTM, ANQGSEA. The CDR3 runs to 12 residues. CDR3 region: CSVSPGTRDYTF. Full variable domain (remainder filled in from reference TRBV29-1 and TRBJ1-2): SAVISQKPSRDICQRGTSLTIQCQVDSQVTMMFWYRQQPGQSLTLIATANQGSEATYESGFVIDKFPISRPNLTFSTLTVSNMSPEDSSIYLCSVSPGTRDYTFGSGTRLTVV.

The chain has TRBV6-1 and TRBJ1-6; with no DNA, the TCRdb D assignment of TRBD1 cannot be verified. The V gene's germline CDR1 is MNHNS and CDR2 SASEGT. The length of the CDR3 is 15 residues. This CDR3 reads CASRGQGNHNSPLHF.

The rearrangement uses TRBV12-3 or TRBV12-4 and TRBJ2-7; TCRdb indicates TRBD2, and absent DNA this call remains unverified. CDR3 length: 14 amino acids. The CDR3: CASSLGLAGEGQYF.

V and J are TRBV7-9 and TRBJ2-4. Germline CDR1 is SEHNR and CDR2 is FQNEAQ (reference sequence). The CDR3 loop spans 14 amino acids. This chain's CDR3 is CASSLVVAKNIQYF.

This chain links TRBV6-1 with TRBJ2-5; TCRdb selects TRBD2, and the lack of DNA leaves this call unchecked. This CDR3 has 14 amino acids. The germline gives CDR1 MNHNS, CDR2 SASEGT. The CDR3 is CASTEDPYQETQYF.

The rearrangement joins TRBV20-1 to TRBJ1-1; TCRdb proposes TRBD1, but this gene call is untestable without DNA. CDR1 and CDR2 from the germline V gene are DFQATT and SNEGSKA (reference sequence). The CDR3 runs to 14 residues. The CDR3 is CSVEGGAENTEAFF.

The rearrangement links TRBV7-2 to TRBJ2-2; checking the TCRdb D call of TRBD1 is not possible without DNA. Germline V gene sequence: CDR1 SGHTA, CDR2 FQGNSA. The CDR3 is made up of 16 amino acids. The CDR3 protein is CASSAPGTANTGELFF.

The gene calls are TRBV3-1 and TRBJ2-5. Germline V gene data show CDR1 as LGHDT and CDR2 as YNNKEL (reference sequence). The CDR3 consists of 13 residues. CDR3 in amino acids: CASSQRAKETQYF.

This sequence joins TRBV7-9 and TRBJ2-1; TCRdb picks TRBD1, but there is no DNA to check that call. CDR1 and CDR2 (germline): SEHNR, FQNEAQ (reference sequence). The CDR3 totals 16 residues. The CDR3 protein is CASSPPSVYTYNEQFF.

The chain combines TRBV12-3 or TRBV12-4 with TRBJ2-7; TCRdb's D call of TRBD1 is untestable without DNA. The CDR3 has 15 amino acids. The CDR3 loop reads CASSQKTPRPDEQYF.

The chain is built from TRBV15 and TRBJ1-1; without DNA, the TCRdb call of TRBD1 cannot be checked. The CDR3 runs 13 residues. Per germline, CDR1 LNHNV and CDR2 YYDKDF (reference sequence). The CDR3 sequence is CATSRVPGSEAFF.

The CDR3 reads CASGTRTPTGELFF. The rearrangement links TRBV3-1 to TRBJ2-2; TCRdb selects TRBD1, and the lack of DNA leaves this call unchecked. The CDR3 covers 14 residues. The germline CDR1 and CDR2 sequences are LGHDT and YNNKEL (reference sequence).

The chain recombines TRBV7-9 with TRBJ2-7. The CDR3 consists of 15 residues. CDR1 is SEHNR and CDR2 is FQNEAQ in the germline V gene (reference sequence). CDR3 sequence reads: CASSRGGQEAYEQYF.

This chain connects TRBV12-3 or TRBV12-4 to TRBJ1-1; TCRdb gives TRBD1 as the D gene, but with no DNA this cannot be confirmed. CDR3 length: 15 amino acids. CDR3 residues: CASSLPGTLNTEAFF.

The genes are TRBV18 and TRBJ2-5. Germline CDR1 is KGHSH and CDR2 is LQKENI. The CDR3 has 14 amino acids. The CDR3 loop is CASSPQAVQETQYF. Full variable domain (rest looked up from reference TRBV18 and TRBJ2-5): NAGVMQNPRHLVRRRGQEARLRCSPMKGHSHVYWYRQLPEEGLKFMVYLQKENIIDESGMPKERFSAEFPKEGPSILRIQQVVRGDSAAYFCASSPQAVQETQYFGPGTRLLVL.

The genes are TRBV10-3 and TRBJ1-1. CDR1 is ENHRY and CDR2 is SYGVKD in the germline V gene. The CDR3 sequence is 13 residues long. The CDR3 protein is CAISEGENTEAFF.

The chain has TRBV5-6 and TRBJ1-1. Germline lookup yields CDR1 SGHDT and CDR2 YYEEEE. The CDR3 length is 12 residues. The CDR3 region is CASSLARFEAFF.

The J gene is TRBJ2-6, the V gene TRBV6-1; the TCRdb call, TRBD1, lacks DNA for checking. CDR1 is MNHNS and CDR2 is SASEGT in the germline V gene. This CDR3 has 15 residues. Here the CDR3 reads CASRFLGAGANVLTF.

The chain recombines TRBV5-1 with TRBJ2-5. The CDR3 is 13 residues long. Germline CDR1 reads SGHRS; CDR2 reads YFSETQ. This CDR3 is CASSLDNWGTQYF.